The clone carrying this T cell receptor beta chain was counted a few times. The sample holds other DNA sequences that translate to the same CDR3. This entry is derived from a study of cytomegalovirus exposure and HLA in healthy donors. The PCR ran on 60 Vbeta and 13 Jbeta primers. Only in-frame clones appear in the TCRdb table, and some are missing; sequencing was by immunoSEQ multiplex PCR. The sample lists over 100,000 clones, around 8.5% occurring once. The specimen was PBMCs. The TCR was taken from a man aged 40-49 years in good health and CMV-seronegative.

Here the CDR3 DNA reads TGTGCCAGCAGTTTACAGGGTAATCAGCCCCAGCATTTT. It yields the protein CASSLQGNQPQHF. The gene calls are TRBV27 and TRBJ1-5; possibly TRBD1 for D (5 bases). CDR3 length: 13 residues. The V gene's germline CDR1 is MNHEY and CDR2 SMNVEV (reference sequence). Trimming took 2 bases from V and 4 from J, leaving 6 bases between them.